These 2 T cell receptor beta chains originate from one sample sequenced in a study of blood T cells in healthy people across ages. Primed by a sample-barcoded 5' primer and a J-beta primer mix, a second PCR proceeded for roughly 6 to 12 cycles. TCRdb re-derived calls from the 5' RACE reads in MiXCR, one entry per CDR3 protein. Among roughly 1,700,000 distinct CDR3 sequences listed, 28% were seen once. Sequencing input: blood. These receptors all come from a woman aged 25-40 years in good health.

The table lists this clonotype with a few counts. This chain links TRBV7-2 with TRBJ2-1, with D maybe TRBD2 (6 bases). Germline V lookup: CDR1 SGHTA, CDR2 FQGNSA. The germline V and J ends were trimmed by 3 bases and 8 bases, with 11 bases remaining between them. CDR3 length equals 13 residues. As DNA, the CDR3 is TGTGCCAGCAGCTTTCGGCCGGGGGATGAGCAGTTCTTC. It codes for CASSFRPGDEQFF.

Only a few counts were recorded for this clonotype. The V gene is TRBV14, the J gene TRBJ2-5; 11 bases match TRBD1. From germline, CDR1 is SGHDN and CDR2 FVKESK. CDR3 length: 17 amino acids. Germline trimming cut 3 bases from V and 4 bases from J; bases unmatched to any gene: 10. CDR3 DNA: TGTGCCAGCAGCCATGGACAGGGGGCTTCACCCACAGAGACCCAGTACTTC. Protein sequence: CASSHGQGASPTETQYF.